Listed here are 29 T cell receptor beta chains from one sample, sequenced in a study of blood T cell repertoires in COVID-19. The repertoire was sequenced with immunoSEQ multiplex PCR; TCRdb's copy has only in-frame clones and lacks some. Of some 140,000 clones in the sample, 81% were seen once. Sample: peripheral blood. The origin of the receptors is a woman aged 60-75 years with active or convalescent COVID-19.

The chain links TRBV11-2 to TRBJ1-3, with D hard to call. V was shortened by 3 bases and J by 3 bases, with 6 bases between the two germline ends. CDR1 and CDR2 from the germline V gene are SGHAT and FQNNGV. The CDR3 length is 13 residues. The CDR3 DNA follows: TGTGCCAGCAGCTTGGGAGGTGGAAACACCATATATTTT. Translated, it gives CASSLGGGNTIYF.

The chain employs TRBV6-2 or TRBV6-3 and TRBJ2-1, with 12 bases fitting TRBD2. In germline, CDR1 is MNHEY, CDR2 SVGEGT. This CDR3 is 15 amino acids long. V shed 6 bases and J 4 bases; nucleotides not matched to a gene: 4. For the CDR3, the DNA is TGTGCCAGCAGCAGGACTAGCGGGACTTACAATGAGCAGTTCTTC. Protein: CASSRTSGTYNEQFF.

V and J are TRBV6-5 and TRBJ2-7; 9 nucleotides align to TRBD1. The CDR3 consists of 13 residues. Germline V gene sequence: CDR1 MNHEY, CDR2 SVGAGI. J gave up 6 bases and V 2 bases, and 2 bases lay outside the gene matches. The CDR3 is CASSYRDRVEQYV. As DNA, the CDR3 is TGTGCCAGCAGTTACCGGGACAGGGTCGAGCAGTACGTC.

This chain uses TRBV6-5 with TRBJ2-3; D remains unclear. V dropped 11 bases and J dropped 2 bases, with 14 bases sitting between them. The CDR3 consists of 13 residues. Germline V gene data show CDR1 as MNHEY and CDR2 as SVGAGI. The CDR3 protein is CACRSRPTDTQYF. The CDR3 coding sequence is TGTGCCTGCCGGAGCCGCCCCACAGATACGCAGTATTTT.

The chain joins TRBV21-1 to TRBJ1-3; TRBD1 is taken as the D call from the table, unchecked against the DNA. TRBV21-1 is noted as a pseudogene. This CDR3 comprises 17 residues. The CDR3 reads CASFGGSQVSNENTIYF. The CDR3 region has the DNA TGTGCCAGCTTTGGGGGCTCCCAGGTCAGCAATGAAAACACCATATATTTT.

The rearrangement links TRBV19 to TRBJ2-7, with 9 bases fitting TRBD1. This CDR3 contains 15 residues. The V segment lost 5 bases and the J segment 5 bases; nucleotides outside the gene matches: 10. Per the germline V gene, CDR1 is LNHDA and CDR2 is SQIVND (reference sequence). The CDR3 DNA sequence: TGTGCCAGTAGTCAGCCGGGACAGGGTTTTAACGAGCAGTACTTC. Amino acids: CASSQPGQGFNEQYF.

CDR3 protein: CASSYGQEQFF. The CDR3 DNA sequence: TGTGCCAGCAGTTACGGGCAAGAGCAGTTCTTC. The rearrangement joins TRBV6-5 to TRBJ2-1; D ambiguous. V lost 2 bases and J 10 bases, leaving 6 bases between the germline ends. CDR1 is MNHEY and CDR2 is SVGAGI in the germline V gene. The CDR3 sequence is 11 residues long.

This chain joins TRBV5-6 and TRBJ2-3; 9 bases fit TRBD2. The CDR3 runs to 15 residues. The V gene end was trimmed by 3 bases and the J gene end by 1 base; junction bases not matched to a gene: 3. The germline V gene encodes CDR1 SGHDT and CDR2 YYEEEE. The CDR3 sequence is CASSSLAGGTDTQYF. DNA of the CDR3: TGTGCCAGCAGCTCTTTAGCGGGAGGCACAGATACGCAGTATTTT. Filled out from reference TRBV5-6 and TRBJ2-3, the complete variable domain reads DAGVTQSPTHLIKTRGQQVTLRCSPKSGHDTVSWYQQALGQGPQFIFQYYEEEERQRGNFPDRFSGHQFPNYSSELNVNALLLGDSALYLCASSSLAGGTDTQYFGPGTRLTVL.

The chain employs TRBV12-3 or TRBV12-4 and TRBJ1-1; the D is unclear. This CDR3 comprises 13 residues. Trimming stripped 2 bases from V and 7 bases from J, with 11 bases between. CDR3 in amino acids: CASSLSGGLEAFF. CDR3 coding DNA: TGTGCCAGCAGTTTATCAGGTGGACTTGAAGCTTTCTTT.

The chain recombines TRBV28 with TRBJ2-5; the match to TRBD1 covers 9 bases. This CDR3 has 14 residues. CDR1 and CDR2 (germline): MDHEN, SYDVKM. V lost 7 bases, J lost 5 bases, and 8 bases stayed unmatched. CDR3 protein: CASKGQGRGETQYF. The CDR3 DNA reads TGTGCCAGCAAAGGACAGGGGCGGGGGGAGACCCAGTACTTC.

The chain uses TRBV10-3 and TRBJ1-2; weak D call: TRBD1 (6 bases). The V gene's germline CDR1 is ENHRY and CDR2 SYGVKD. V lost 6 bases to trimming and J lost 8 bases, with 22 bases between them. The CDR3 extends over 15 amino acids. Written as DNA, the CDR3 is TGTGCCATCAGCAACAGGGAATCCTCCCCTAAGGGCTACACCTTC. The encoded protein is CAISNRESSPKGYTF.

The gene calls are TRBV9 and TRBJ1-3; the D is unclear. V was shortened by 3 bases and J by 0 bases, with 13 bases between the two germline ends. Germline V gene data show CDR1 as SGDLS and CDR2 as YYNGEE. The CDR3 covers 16 residues. The CDR3 DNA sequence: TGTGCCAGCAGCGCCGGAACAGTGAACTCTGGAAACACCATATATTTT. Translating it yields CASSAGTVNSGNTIYF.

V is TRBV10-3 and J is TRBJ2-1; D might be TRBD2 (5 bases). V lost 6 bases to trimming and J lost 0 bases, with 9 bases between them. Germline values: CDR1 ENHRY, CDR2 SYGVKD. There are 14 residues in the CDR3. The CDR3 DNA follows: TGTGCCATCAGGTCTGAGGGCTCCTACAATGAGCAGTTCTTC. Translating it yields CAIRSEGSYNEQFF.

The chain uses TRBV7-2 and TRBJ2-3; 8 bases agree with TRBD2. Trimming removed 1 base from V and 2 bases from J; junction bases left unmatched: 5. This CDR3 is built from 16 residues. In germline, CDR1 is SGHTA, CDR2 FQGNSA. CDR3 in DNA: TGTGCCAGCAGCTTAGTTACGGGGGGGGCCACAGATACGCAGTATTTT. It is translated as CASSLVTGGATDTQYF. The variable domain in full, with the rest retrieved from reference TRBV7-2 and TRBJ2-3, is GAGVSQSPSNKVTEKGKDVELRCDPISGHTALYWYRQSLGQGLEFLIYFQGNSAPDKSGLPSDRFSAERTGGSVSTLTIQRTQQEDSAVYLCASSLVTGGATDTQYFGPGTRLTVL.

The chain links TRBV3-1 (or the pseudogene TRBV3-2) to TRBJ1-3; 9 positions agree with TRBD1. Germline lookup yields CDR1 LGHDT and CDR2 YNNKEL (reference sequence). J lost 0 bases, V lost 3 bases, and 3 bases had no gene match. The CDR3 spans 16 residues. The DNA of the CDR3 is TGTGCCAGCAGCCAGGGACAGGGATACTCTGGAAACACCATATATTTT. Translating it yields CASSQGQGYSGNTIYF.

The V call is TRBV19, the J call TRBJ2-2, with TRBD1 as a possible D gene (5 bases). Looked up from germline, CDR1 is LNHDA and CDR2 is SQIVND (reference sequence). CDR3 length equals 16 residues. Trimming left V 9 bases short and J 3 bases short, with 20 bases between. The CDR3 region is CASGRLGAGYTGELFF. The CDR3 nucleotides are TGTGCCAGCGGGCGGCTTGGGGCAGGTTACACCGGGGAGCTGTTTTTT.

The chain is built from TRBV28 and TRBJ2-7; perhaps TRBD1 as D (5 bases). The V end lost 6 bases, the J end lost 3 bases, and 18 bases lay between the germline ends. The CDR3 is made up of 15 amino acids. CDR1 and CDR2 from the germline V gene are MDHEN and SYDVKM. The CDR3 loop reads CASSPRQYSGYEQYV. The CDR3 region has the DNA TGTGCCAGCAGCCCTAGACAGTATTCCGGCTACGAGCAGTACGTC.

In this sample, this clone turned up a few times. The chain combines TRBV3-1 (or the pseudogene TRBV3-2) with TRBJ1-5; weak D call: TRBD1 (6 bases). Trimming cost V 0 bases and J 9 bases, with 12 bases left between them. The CDR3 totals 14 residues. The germline V gene encodes CDR1 LGHDT and CDR2 YNNKEL (reference sequence). CDR3 amino acids: CASSQEPGVTPQHF. The CDR3 nucleotides read TGTGCCAGCAGCCAAGAACCAGGGGTGACGCCCCAGCATTTT.

The chain links TRBV19 to TRBJ1-5, with a weak D call TRBD1 (6 bases). The CDR3 covers 15 residues. The V gene lost 5 bases and the J gene lost 1 base, with 12 bases spanning the gap. Germline CDR1 and CDR2: LNHDA and SQIVND (reference sequence). CDR3 in amino acids: CASSYREGSNQPQHF. As DNA, the CDR3 is TGTGCCAGTAGTTACAGGGAAGGGAGCAATCAGCCCCAGCATTTT.

The rearrangement joins TRBV9 to TRBJ1-2; 7 bases align to TRBD1. This CDR3 contains 14 residues. After removal of 0 bases from V and 1 base from J, the junction contained 0 bases not matched to a gene. Germline CDR1 reads SGDLS; CDR2 reads YYNGEE. The CDR3 is CASSVDRGNYGYTF. CDR3 DNA sequence: TGTGCCAGCAGCGTAGACAGGGGTAACTATGGCTACACCTTC.

The CDR3 DNA sequence: TGTGCCAGCAGGTTTCCCCTTAGCGGGGAAGCTTTCTTT. Encoded protein: CASRFPLSGEAFF. The chain links TRBV28 to TRBJ1-1; D gene uncertain. Germline lookup yields CDR1 MDHEN and CDR2 SYDVKM. Trimming left V 6 bases short and J 8 bases short, with 16 bases between. The CDR3 covers 13 residues.

V and J are TRBV2 and TRBJ1-1, with D possibly being TRBD1 (5 bases). Trimming stripped 6 bases from V and 1 base from J, with 9 bases between. Germline V lookup: CDR1 SNHLY, CDR2 FYNNEI. The CDR3 runs 13 residues. CDR3 sequence (DNA): TGTGCCAGCAGGAGACAGCCGAACACTGAAGCTTTCTTT. Its translation: CASRRQPNTEAFF.

The chain is built from TRBV24-1 and TRBJ2-1; 13 bases agree with TRBD2. Looked up from germline, CDR1 is KGHDR and CDR2 is SFDVKD. The trim removed 4 bases at V and 8 bases at J, leaving 13 bases unmatched. The CDR3 spans 18 residues. In DNA, the CDR3 is TGTGCCACCAGTGAAACCGGGACTAGCGGGGCCTTACCGGATGAGCAGTTCTTC. Translation: CATSETGTSGALPDEQFF.

V and J are TRBV20-1 and TRBJ2-7; no definite D call. The CDR3 sequence is 11 residues long. From germline, CDR1 is DFQATT and CDR2 SNEGSKA (reference sequence). V was trimmed by 6 bases and J by 0 bases, leaving 6 bases between them. CDR3 loop: CSALSSYEQYV. CDR3 DNA: TGCAGTGCCCTTAGCTCCTACGAGCAGTACGTC.

This clone was found many times. The chain carries TRBV5-1 and TRBJ2-5, with D uncertain. Germline V lookup: CDR1 SGHRS, CDR2 YFSETQ. The CDR3 runs 15 residues. The V end lost 4 bases, the J end lost 3 bases, and 16 bases lay between the germline ends. This CDR3 is CASSVAGLMKETQYF. DNA for the CDR3: TGCGCCAGCAGCGTAGCCGGCCTGATGAAAGAGACCCAGTACTTC.

The chain combines TRBV18 with TRBJ1-6; D unresolved. Trimming shortened V by 3 bases and J by 12 bases, and 9 bases separated the two germline ends. The germline V gene has CDR1 KGHSH and CDR2 LQKENI. The CDR3 totals 12 residues. CDR3: CASSPSEGPLHF. The DNA for the CDR3 is TGTGCCAGCTCACCGAGCGAGGGACCCCTCCACTTT.

This rearrangement joins TRBV15 to TRBJ2-1; no clear D gene. Per germline, CDR1 LNHNV and CDR2 YYDKDF (reference sequence). V lost 0 bases, J lost 9 bases, and 12 bases lay in between. CDR3 size: 14 residues. CDR3 sequence (DNA): TGTGCCACCAGCAGAGATCTAGTCCACCCTGAGCAGTTCTTC. As protein: CATSRDLVHPEQFF.

This rearrangement joins TRBV5-5 to TRBJ2-3; a possible D gene is TRBD2 (7 bases). Between the trimmed V and J ends, which lost 4 bases and 2 bases, there was a span of 11 bases. Per the germline V gene, CDR1 is SGHKS and CDR2 is YYEKEE (reference sequence). The CDR3 covers 14 residues. CDR3 sequence reads: CASSRGGPTDTQYF. Here the CDR3 DNA reads TGTGCCAGCAGCAGGGGGGGCCCCACAGATACGCAGTATTTT.

This chain uses TRBV28 with TRBJ2-7; D may be TRBD1 (6 bases). The CDR3 is made up of 14 amino acids. Deletions cut 3 bases from V and 3 bases from J, with 12 bases between. The germline gives CDR1 MDHEN, CDR2 SYDVKM. The CDR3 loop reads CASSFGWDNYEQYF. The CDR3 DNA follows: TGTGCCAGCAGTTTTGGGTGGGACAACTACGAGCAGTACTTC. The full variable domain, its missing parts supplied by reference TRBV28 and TRBJ2-7, is DVKVTQSSRYLVKRTGEKVFLECVQDMDHENMFWYRQDPGLGLRLIYFSYDVKMKEKGDIPEGYSVSREKKERFSLILESASTNQTSMYLCASSFGWDNYEQYFGPGTRLTVT.